Below, 30 T cell receptor beta chains from the same sample are listed, as sequenced in a study of tumor-infiltrating lymphocytes in primary liver carcinoma. It was unsorted whole blood that yielded blood RNA, and germline DNA was also extracted. Starting material of 450 to 550 ng total RNA yielded TCR beta cDNA via a constant-region primer. Three rounds of nested multiplex PCR with slightly modified ARM-PCR produced TCR beta libraries. The first two PCR rounds used TRBV1-TRBV30 primers with a Cbeta primer, nine to ten cycles each. TCRdb called the multiplex PCR reads again in MiXCR, with one record for every CDR3 protein. The profile covers approximately 320,000 distinct CDR3 sequences, with 45% to 70% appearing a single time and approximately 15% taken by the ten largest. Sequenced material: peripheral blood. These receptors all come from a woman in her twenties or thirties with primary liver carcinoma and hepatitis B virus infection.

Notes on this clonotype: An end of the junction does not agree with germline; a read error may underlie this. V and J are TRBV11-2 and TRBJ1-2, with D unresolved. Germline CDR1 SGHAT, CDR2 FQNNGV. CDR3 size: 14 residues. The CDR3 DNA reads as TGTGCCAGCAGCTCAAACCCAGGCGACTATGGCAACACCTTC. It codes for CASSSNPGDYGNTF.

The table lists this clonotype with many counts. This chain joins TRBV4-3 and TRBJ2-4, with 15 bases aligning to TRBD2. The CDR3 runs to 18 residues. V lost 4 bases to trimming and J lost 6 bases; unmatched junction nucleotides: 10. Germline lookup yields CDR1 LGHNA and CDR2 YSLEER. CDR3 sequence reads: CASSPGLAGGSRGNIQYF. Written as DNA, the CDR3 is TGCGCCAGCAGCCCGGGACTAGCGGGAGGCAGTCGAGGAAACATTCAGTACTTC.

This clonotype appeared once. Here the CDR3 omits its conserved ending phenylalanine or tryptophan, so a read error is the likely source. The chain joins TRBV11-2 to TRBJ2-7; D tentatively fits TRBD1 or TRBD2 (5 bases each). The V gene's germline CDR1 is SGHAT and CDR2 FQNNGV. There are 15 residues in the CDR3. CDR3 amino acids: CTSSTMLGVSYEQYY. CDR3 DNA: TGTACCAGCAGCACCATGTTGGGGGTTTCCTACGAGCAGTACTAC.

The chain uses TRBV29-1 and TRBJ2-1, with D possibly matching TRBD2 (5 bases). Between the trimmed V and J ends, which lost 6 bases and 0 bases, there was a span of 9 bases. Germline V lookup: CDR1 SQVTM, CDR2 ANQGSEA. This CDR3 comprises 13 residues. The CDR3: CSVMGSSYNEQFF. The CDR3 DNA reads TGCAGCGTAATGGGGAGCTCCTACAATGAGCAGTTCTTC.

In this sample, this clonotype turned up a few times. The chain uses TRBV6-2 or TRBV6-3 and TRBJ2-3; possible D gene TRBD1, 6 bases. This CDR3 spans 16 amino acids. The germline V gene encodes CDR1 MNHEY and CDR2 SVGEGT. Trimming removed 0 bases at V and 6 bases at J, with 16 bases between. This chain's CDR3 is CASSYSRGNIRDTQYF. The CDR3 DNA reads as TGTGCCAGCAGTTACTCGAGGGGGAACATTAGGGATACGCAGTATTTT.

In the case of this clonotype: One base away lies a much larger clone, so this may be a sequencing read error. Lacking the conserved final phenylalanine or tryptophan, this CDR3 likely reflects a read error. The rearrangement uses TRBV12-3 or TRBV12-4 and TRBJ1-1; D is undetermined. The CDR3 is made up of 11 amino acids. With 5 bases removed from V and 9 bases from J, the gap between germline ends came to 10 bases. This CDR3 reads CASSTGRQAFI. The CDR3 DNA is TGTGCCAGCAGTACGGGCAGACAAGCTTTCATT.

About this clonotype: A clone one base away is much larger, so this may be a read error. The V and J genes are TRBV12-3 or TRBV12-4 and TRBJ1-5; D unclear. The length of the CDR3 is 13 residues. The CDR3 DNA is TGTGCCAGCAGTTTTGGTTCTGGGTGGCCCCTGCATTTT. Its translation: CASSFGSGWPLHF.

Notes on this clonotype: Mismatch with germline at one junction end may stem from a read error. This chain joins TRBV6-1 and TRBJ2-3; 9 nucleotides agree with TRBD2. The CDR3 spans 18 residues. Germline V gives CDR1 MNHNS, CDR2 SASEGT. CDR3 region: CASGEGKSSGRGHDPQYF. The CDR3 nucleotides read TGTGCCAGCGGTGAAGGAAAAAGTAGCGGGAGAGGTCACGATCCGCAGTATTTT.

This clonotype appeared a single time. At one of its ends the junction is not consistent with the germline gene, which may arise from a read error. Written as DNA, the CDR3 is TGCGCCAGCAGCCGGTCGGATGTAAATTCAACCCTCCACTTT. The encoded protein is CASSRSDVNSTLHF. J is TRBJ1-6 and V is TRBV5-1; unclear D gene. The CDR3 is made up of 14 amino acids. Germline CDR1 reads SGHRS; CDR2 reads YFSETQ.

This clonotype has a handful of counts. A much larger clone lies one base from this, so it may be a read error. The chain couples TRBV6-5 to TRBJ2-5; D unclear. In germline, CDR1 is MNHEY, CDR2 SVGAGI. This CDR3 is 14 amino acids long. CDR3 sequence (DNA): TGTGCCAGCAGTCACCCGGCGAGCCGAGAGATCCAGTACTTC. It encodes CASSHPASREIQYF.

Concerning this clonotype itself: One end of the junction is discordant with germline, which a read error may explain. J is TRBJ2-1 and V is TRBV29-1; D not certain. The CDR3 is 13 residues long. The germline gives CDR1 SQVTM, CDR2 ANQGSEA. The chain's CDR3 is CSVSGKAYNEQFF. DNA for the CDR3: TGCAGCGTGTCCGGAAAAGCGTACAATGAACAGTTCTTC.

With regard to this clonotype: This clone may be a read error of a much larger clone one base away. The genes are TRBV12-3 or TRBV12-4 and TRBJ2-2; the D is unclear. The CDR3 has 11 residues. This CDR3 is CASRRTRELFF. CDR3 DNA: TGTGCCAGCCGCCGCACCCGGGAGCTGTTTTTT.

This chain connects TRBV24-1 to TRBJ2-6, with a weak D call TRBD1 (6 bases). This CDR3 region has 18 residues. The V and J ends lost 2 bases and 0 bases respectively, with 13 bases between them. Germline CDR1 KGHDR, CDR2 SFDVKD. This CDR3 is CATSDYRDRSSGANVLTF. CDR3 bases: TGTGCCACCAGTGATTATCGAGACAGGAGCTCTGGGGCCAACGTCCTGACTTTC.

For this clonotype: Just one base apart from a much larger clone, this may be a read error. This CDR3 is missing its conserved last phenylalanine or tryptophan, likely due to a read error. V gene TRBV29-1 combines with J gene TRBJ2-3; D unclear. From germline, CDR1 is SQVTM and CDR2 ANQGSEA. The V gene lost 5 bases and the J gene lost 8 bases, with 8 bases spanning the gap. This CDR3 is built from 10 residues. CDR3 sequence reads: CSVFVGTQYL. The CDR3 DNA follows: TGCAGCGTTTTTGTCGGTACGCAGTATTTA.

Comment on this clonotype: The junction shows a germline mismatch at one end, possibly a read error. CDR3 sequence (DNA): TGTGTCAACAGTTTGACAGGGATTGGGGAGCTGCTTTTT. Protein: CVNSLTGIGELLF. The chain recombines TRBV12-3 or TRBV12-4 with TRBJ2-2; 7 nucleotides align to TRBD1. This CDR3 is built from 13 residues.

Comment on this clonotype: A much more abundant neighbour one base away suggests this may be a read error. The chain has TRBV12-3 or TRBV12-4 and TRBJ2-7, with no clear D. Trimming stripped 5 bases from V and 3 bases from J, with 20 bases between. The CDR3 totals 16 residues. The CDR3 DNA reads as TGTGCCAGCAGTCCCCTCCCCAGGCTCCCGAACTACGAGCAGTACTTC. Translating it yields CASSPLPRLPNYEQYF.

The J gene is TRBJ2-5, the V gene TRBV18, with TRBD1 identical over 8 bases. V was clipped by 3 bases and J by 4 bases; unmatched bases: 4. The CDR3 is 14 residues long. Germline CDR1 KGHSH, CDR2 LQKENI. The CDR3 sequence is CASSPAGGGETQYF. The CDR3 nucleotides read TGTGCCAGCTCACCCGCAGGGGGCGGAGAGACCCAGTACTTC.

This clonotype came up a few times. The chain is built from TRBV12-3 or TRBV12-4 and TRBJ2-2; TRBD1 aligns across 11 bases. V lost 6 bases to trimming and J lost 6 bases; unmatched junction nucleotides: 9. The CDR3 has 16 residues. The CDR3 DNA sequence: TGTGCCAGCAGAAGAGGACAGGGGGCTAGGGCCGGGGAGCTGTTTTTT. This sequence encodes CASRRGQGARAGELFF.

This clonotype was recorded at least ten times. The gene calls are TRBV12-3 or TRBV12-4 and TRBJ2-2; D is possibly TRBD1 (8 bases). V shed 6 bases and J shed 4 bases, with 15 bases lying between them. The CDR3 consists of 15 residues. The CDR3 region has the DNA TGTGCCAGCAGCCCTAACAGGGGGGGCACCGGGGAGCTGTTTTTT. It is translated as CASSPNRGGTGELFF.

The V gene is TRBV6-2 or TRBV6-3, the J gene TRBJ2-4, with 9 bases fitting TRBD2. The CDR3 covers 13 residues. V was clipped by 7 bases and J by 15 bases; unmatched bases: 13. Per germline, CDR1 MNHEY and CDR2 SVGEGT. The CDR3, as DNA: TGTGCCAGCAAGGGAGGACTAGCGACCGCCTGGTACTTC. Its protein product is CASKGGLATAWYF.

This clonotype was counted only a few times. The chain joins TRBV12-3 or TRBV12-4 to TRBJ2-3; D perhaps matches TRBD2 (5 bases). The germline V and J ends were trimmed by 6 bases and 5 bases, with 12 bases remaining between them. CDR3 length equals 13 residues. In DNA, the CDR3 is TGTGCCAGCAGACCTGGAGGAAGAGATACGCAGTATTTT. Translated: CASRPGGRDTQYF.

A note on this clonotype: A much larger clone lies a single base off, so this may be a read error. The J gene is TRBJ2-7, the V gene TRBV6-2 or TRBV6-3, with 12 bases identical to TRBD2. The CDR3 runs 16 residues. Germline V lookup: CDR1 MNHEY, CDR2 SVGEGT. J lost 1 base, V lost 0 bases, and 1 base had no gene match. DNA of the CDR3: TGTGCCAGCAGTTACTCGGGGACTAGCGGGTCCTACGAGCAGTACTTC. Encoded protein: CASSYSGTSGSYEQYF.

This chain links TRBV30 with TRBJ2-1; weak D call: TRBD2 (7 bases). CDR3 length: 14 residues. V was cut by 5 bases and J by 6 bases, with 17 bases left in between. Per the germline V gene, CDR1 is GTSNPN and CDR2 is SVGIG (reference sequence). The CDR3 loop is CAWGLGGLFNEQFF. The CDR3 nucleotides are TGTGCCTGGGGGCTAGGGGGACTATTCAATGAGCAGTTCTTC.

For this clonotype: This sequence may be a read error, since a much larger clone differs from it by one base. V is TRBV6-2 or TRBV6-3 and J is TRBJ2-7; D may be TRBD2 (5 bases). This CDR3 contains 15 residues. Per the germline V gene, CDR1 is MNHEY and CDR2 is SVGEGT. V was shortened by 6 bases and J by 9 bases, with 24 bases between the two germline ends. CDR3 in amino acids: CASSVTPEVASVQYF. DNA of the CDR3: TGTGCCAGCAGCGTCACGCCGGAGGTAGCTTCGGTGCAGTACTTC.

The rearrangement joins TRBV29-1 to TRBJ1-2; D might be TRBD1 (5 bases). Germline CDR1 SQVTM, CDR2 ANQGSEA. The V gene lost 4 bases and the J gene lost 5 bases, with 14 bases spanning the gap. The CDR3 runs to 13 residues. The CDR3 nucleotides are TGCAGCGTTGGTACAGGTTCGGGGTATGGCTACACCTTC. It yields the protein CSVGTGSGYGYTF.

In this sample, this clonotype turned up once. A clone one base away is much larger, so this may be a read error. This chain uses TRBV6-2 or TRBV6-3 with TRBJ2-7, with D perhaps matching TRBD1 or TRBD2 (5 bases each). Germline CDR1 reads MNHEY; CDR2 reads SVGEGT. This CDR3 comprises 16 residues. The DNA of the CDR3 is TGTGCCAGCAGTTACCCCGCCTGGGACGAATTCTACGGGCAGTACTTC. Amino acids: CASSYPAWDEFYGQYF.

The chain employs TRBV29-1 and TRBJ2-4, with D perhaps TRBD1 or TRBD2 (5 bases each). Germline V gene data show CDR1 as SQVTM and CDR2 as ANQGSEA. The CDR3 is made up of 14 amino acids. The V and J ends lost 7 bases and 7 bases respectively, with 20 bases between them. In nucleotides, the CDR3 is TGCAGCGCCCCGGAGCTCGGGGCTGCGAACATTCAGTACTTC. Residues: CSAPELGAANIQYF.

This clonotype was seen ten or more times. This rearrangement joins TRBV4-2 to TRBJ1-2; possible D gene TRBD1, 6 bases. V was clipped by 1 base and J by 5 bases, with 11 bases between them. Germline V lookup: CDR1 LGHNA, CDR2 YNFKEQ. CDR3 length equals 14 residues. CDR3 nucleotides: TGTGCCAGCAGCCAAGGGGGGCGCGATTATGGCTACACCTTC. Amino acid sequence: CASSQGGRDYGYTF.

The V and J genes are TRBV12-3 or TRBV12-4 and TRBJ1-3, with D unclear. CDR3 size: 12 residues. The V end was cut by 9 bases, the J end by 8 bases, with 14 bases between. In DNA form, the CDR3 reads TGTGCCAGTAGGGATGGGTGGGACACCATATATTTT. It is translated as CASRDGWDTIYF.

The rearrangement joins TRBV4-3 to TRBJ2-7; D gene uncertain. Trimming removed 5 bases at V and 3 bases at J, with 17 bases between. The CDR3 sequence is 15 residues long. The germline CDR1 and CDR2 sequences are LGHNA and YSLEER. The CDR3 protein is CASSLGRAAYYEQYF. The CDR3 DNA is TGCGCCAGCAGCTTAGGACGGGCGGCTTACTACGAGCAGTACTTC.